The rows below give T cell receptor beta chains drawn from one sample of a study of cytomegalovirus exposure and HLA in healthy donors. Assay used: immunoSEQ multiplex PCR; TCRdb lists only in-frame clones, some missing. The sample lists 200,000 to 250,000 clones, around 80% occurring once. Sequencing was carried out using PBMCs. These receptors all come from a man aged 45 to 65 in good health and CMV-seronegative. The CDR3 runs from the conserved cysteine through the conserved F or W. The D gene is left open where the match is weak. Clone size is stated in some rows and not others, as once, few, many or a class when expanded.

TRBV18	TRBJ1-5	TRBD1	NA	TGTGCCAGCTCGCCGGGACAGATCCAGCCCCAGCATTTT	CASSPGQIQPQHF
TRBV2	TRBJ2-7	NA	NA	TGTGCCAGCAGCGGTCCCGAAAGGACAGTATCCTACGAGCAGTACTTC	CASSGPERTVSYEQYF
TRBV9	TRBJ2-3	NA	NA	TGTGCCAGCAGTGTAACAGGGGATACGCAGTATTTT	CASSVTGDTQYF
TRBV28	TRBJ1-2	NA	NA	TGTGCCAGCAGTTTCAGAGGGAACCATAATGGCTACACCTTC	CASSFRGNHNGYTF
TRBV7-2	TRBJ1-1	TRBD1	NA	TGTGCCAGCAGCTTAAGGCAGGGGGGAAACACTGAAGCTTTCTTT	CASSLRQGGNTEAFF
TRBV6-1	TRBJ1-1	NA	few	TGTGCCAGCAGCTCCGTTTGGCGGGACAACACTGAAGCTTTCTTT	CASSSVWRDNTEAFF
TRBV12-2	TRBJ2-3	NA	NA	TGTGCAAGTCGCTTACTGTCCACAGATACGCAGTATTTT	CASRLLSTDTQYF
TRBV7-2	TRBJ2-3	TRBD2	NA	TGTGCCAGCAGCGGTATGGGACTAGCGGGGCACGGTACGCAGTATTTT	CASSGMGLAGHGTQYF
TRBV18	TRBJ1-1	NA	NA	TGTGCCAGCTCACCCCCGGGAGGGGTGGGAACTGAAGCTTTCTTT	CASSPPGGVGTEAFF
TRBV29-1	TRBJ2-3	NA	NA	TGCAGCGCTGGGGGCGGGAGAGGCTCTAGCACAGATACGCAGTATTTT	CSAGGGRGSSTDTQYF
TRBV7-2	TRBJ2-7	NA	NA	TGTGCCAGCAGCTTAGGGCCTAGCCGAAACTACGAGCAGTACTTC	CASSLGPSRNYEQYF
TRBV5-1	TRBJ2-3	TRBD1	NA	TGCGCCAGCAGCTCAGGACAGGTCTCGGATACGCAGTATTTT	CASSSGQVSDTQYF
TRBV7-9	TRBJ2-7	TRBD2	NA	TGTGCCAGCAGTCCAACCGGGACTAGCGCCTACGAGCAGTACTTC	CASSPTGTSAYEQYF
TRBV7-3	TRBJ2-5	NA	NA	TGTGCCAGCAGCTTACAGGGACAAGAGACCCAGTACTTC	CASSLQGQETQYF
TRBV19	TRBJ2-1	TRBD2	NA	TGTGCCAGTAGCGAGTGGATAGCGGGAGCTAACAATGAGCAGTTCTTC	CASSEWIAGANNEQFF
TRBV6-5	TRBJ2-7	TRBD2	NA	TGTGCCAGCAGTTACCTGACTAGCGGAACCTACGAGCAGTACTTC	CASSYLTSGTYEQYF
TRBV11-2	TRBJ2-7	TRBD1	NA	TGTGCCAGCAGCTTTGGCAGGGGGCGTTATAACGAGCAGTACTTC	CASSFGRGRYNEQYF
TRBV9	TRBJ1-5	NA	once	TGTGCCAGCAGCGTGGGGGGGGATAATCAGCCCCAGCATTTT	CASSVGGDNQPQHF
TRBV7-9	TRBJ1-2	NA	NA	TGTGCCAGCAGCTTTGGATGGGTGGAGGGTGGCTACACCTTC	CASSFGWVEGGYTF